This passage covers 9 T cell receptor beta chains from one sample sequenced in a study of blood T cell repertoires in COVID-19. Sequencing was performed with immunoSEQ multiplex PCR; in TCRdb, only in-frame clones are kept and a portion is missing. The sample includes 150,000 to 200,000 clones, 86% of them seen just once. The sample comprised peripheral blood. These receptors were obtained from a woman between 25 and 40 years old with active or convalescent COVID-19.

This chain connects TRBV19 to TRBJ1-2; perhaps TRBD1 as D (6 bases). The CDR3 has 17 residues. The V gene's germline CDR1 is LNHDA and CDR2 SQIVND (reference sequence). Trimming stripped 2 bases from V and 3 bases from J, with 19 bases between. CDR3 DNA: TGTGCCAGTAGTATAAGGTGGATCCAGGGGTGGGACTATGGCTACACCTTC. This sequence encodes CASSIRWIQGWDYGYTF. Drawing the rest from reference TRBV19 and TRBJ1-2, the complete variable domain is DGGITQSPKYLFRKEGQNVTLSCEQNLNHDAMYWYRQDPGQGLRLIYYSQIVNDFQKGDIAEGYSVSREKKESFPLTVTSAQKNPTAFYLCASSIRWIQGWDYGYTFGSGTRLTVV.

This clone was recorded a few times. The chain has TRBV11-3 and TRBJ1-6; 10 nucleotides align to TRBD1. CDR1 and CDR2 (germline): SGHNT, YENEEA. Trimming removed 3 bases from V and 6 bases from J; junction bases left unmatched: 5. CDR3 length: 16 residues. The CDR3 DNA sequence: TGTGCCAGCAGCTTGAGACAGGGGGCCGGTAATTCACCCCTCCACTTT. Translation: CASSLRQGAGNSPLHF. Combining the CDR3 with reference TRBV11-3 and TRBJ1-6 gives the whole variable domain EAGVVQSPRYKIIEKKQPVAFWCNPISGHNTLYWYLQNLGQGPELLIRYENEEAVDDSQLPKDRFSAERLKGVDSTLKIQPAELGDSAVYLCASSLRQGAGNSPLHFGNGTRLTVT.

In regard to this clone: This same CDR3 is encoded by further DNA sequences in the sample. The rearrangement links TRBV19 to TRBJ1-3, with 9 positions matching TRBD1. CDR3 length: 14 amino acids. Germline loops: CDR1 LNHDA, CDR2 SQIVND (reference sequence). The V segment lost 4 bases and the J segment 2 bases; nucleotides outside the gene matches: 0. CDR3 in amino acids: CASSRTGAGNTIYF. CDR3 DNA: TGTGCCAGTAGTAGGACAGGGGCTGGAAACACCATATATTTT.

Here the CDR3 DNA reads TGTGCCAGCAGCCAAGATAAACAGGGCGTTCACAATGAGCAGTTCTTC. Amino acids: CASSQDKQGVHNEQFF. The V and J genes are TRBV14 and TRBJ2-1; a weak D match, TRBD1 (6 bases). The CDR3 has 16 residues. Germline V gives CDR1 SGHDN, CDR2 FVKESK. V was cut by 0 bases and J by 5 bases, with 14 bases left in between.

The rearrangement links TRBV6-6 to TRBJ1-5, with no clear D. Trimming took off 6 bases at V and 4 bases at J, with 13 bases between the two ends. The CDR3 runs to 14 residues. Germline CDR1 reads MNHNY; CDR2 reads SVGAGI (reference sequence). CDR3 sequence: CASREVAPNQPQHF. DNA of the CDR3: TGTGCCAGCAGGGAGGTCGCACCAAATCAGCCCCAGCATTTT.

This chain connects TRBV6-4 to TRBJ1-1; 8 nucleotides agree with TRBD1. Losses at the gene ends were 4 bases for V and 4 bases for J; bases not matched to a gene: 8. CDR3 size: 15 residues. CDR1 is MRHNA and CDR2 is SNTAGT in the germline V gene. The CDR3 sequence is CASSGIRGRLTEAFF. CDR3 coding DNA: TGTGCCAGCAGTGGAATCAGGGGGCGTCTCACTGAAGCTTTCTTT.

In this sample, this clone turned up once. The rearrangement uses TRBV6-5 and TRBJ1-4; possible D gene TRBD1, 5 bases. Trimming stripped 6 bases from V and 3 bases from J, with 11 bases between. CDR3 size: 14 residues. CDR1 MNHEY and CDR2 SVGAGI come from the germline V gene. Written as DNA, the CDR3 is TGTGCCAGCAGAAGACAGTTGGCTAATGAAAAACTGTTTTTT. As protein: CASRRQLANEKLFF.

This clone was seen at least ten times. This chain uses TRBV28 with TRBJ1-2; D perhaps matches TRBD1 (6 bases). CDR3 size: 17 residues. Trimming pared 4 bases from V and 0 bases from J, leaving 18 bases between. Germline CDR1 reads MDHEN; CDR2 reads SYDVKM. DNA of the CDR3: TGTGCCAGCAGTTCCCCAGGACAAGGGGGAACTAACTATGGCTACACCTTC. Protein sequence: CASSSPGQGGTNYGYTF.

V usage is TRBV13 and J usage is TRBJ2-7; possibly TRBD1 for D (6 bases). CDR3 length equals 16 residues. V was trimmed by 2 bases and J by 4 bases, leaving 18 bases between them. The germline V gene has CDR1 PRHDT and CDR2 FYEKMQ (reference sequence). The CDR3, as DNA: TGTGCCAGCAGCTTAAGGCTAGGGGGAACAAGGTACGAGCAGTACTTC. Protein sequence: CASSLRLGGTRYEQYF.